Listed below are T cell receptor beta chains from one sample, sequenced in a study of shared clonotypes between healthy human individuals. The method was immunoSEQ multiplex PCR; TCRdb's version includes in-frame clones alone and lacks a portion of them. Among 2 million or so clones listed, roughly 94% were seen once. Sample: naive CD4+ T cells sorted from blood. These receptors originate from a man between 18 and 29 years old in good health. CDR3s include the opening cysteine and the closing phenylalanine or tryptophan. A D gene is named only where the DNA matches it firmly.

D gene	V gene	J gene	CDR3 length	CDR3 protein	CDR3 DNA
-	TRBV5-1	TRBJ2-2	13	CASSPEGAGELFF	TGCGCCAGCAGCCCGGAAGGCGCCGGGGAGCTGTTTTTT
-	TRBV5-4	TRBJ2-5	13	CASSPGKAETQYF	TGTGCCAGCAGCCCGGGGAAGGCGGAGACCCAGTACTTC
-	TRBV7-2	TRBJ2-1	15	CASSLVLAPDNEQFF	TGTGCCAGCAGCTTAGTACTAGCACCTGACAATGAGCAGTTCTTC
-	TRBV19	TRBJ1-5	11	CMEGACQPQHF	TGTATGGAAGGGGCATGTCAGCCCCAGCATTTT
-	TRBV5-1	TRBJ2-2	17	CASIIGSGTLNTGELFF	TGCGCCAGCATCATTGGGTCGGGGACCCTAAACACCGGGGAGCTGTTTTTT
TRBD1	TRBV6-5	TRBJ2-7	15	CASAQGQGVSYEQYF	TGTGCCAGCGCCCAAGGGCAGGGGGTTTCCTACGAGCAGTACTTC
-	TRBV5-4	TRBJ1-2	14	CASSSTAPSYGYTF	TGTGCCAGCAGCTCGACAGCTCCTAGCTATGGCTACACCTTC
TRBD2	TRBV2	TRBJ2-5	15	CASRRGGLALETQYF	TGTGCCAGCAGGCGGGGGGGACTAGCGTTGGAGACCCAGTACTTC
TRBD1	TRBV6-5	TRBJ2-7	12	CATGQVPYEQYF	TGTGCCACCGGACAGGTGCCCTACGAGCAGTACTTC
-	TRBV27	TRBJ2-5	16	CASSLMGLGTQETQYF	TGTGCCAGCAGTTTAATGGGACTTGGAACTCAAGAGACCCAGTACTTC
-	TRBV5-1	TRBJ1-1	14	CASSLETRNTEAFF	TGCGCCAGCAGCTTGGAGACACGGAACACTGAAGCTTTCTTT
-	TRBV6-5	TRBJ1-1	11	CASSYPTEAFF	TGTGCCAGCAGTTATCCCACTGAAGCTTTCTTT
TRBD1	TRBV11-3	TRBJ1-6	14	CASSLQGVGSPLHF	TGTGCCAGCAGCCTACAGGGGGTGGGATCACCCCTCCACTTT
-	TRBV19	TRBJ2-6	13	CASSLSGANVLTF	TGTGCCAGTAGCTTATCTGGGGCCAACGTCCTGACTTTC